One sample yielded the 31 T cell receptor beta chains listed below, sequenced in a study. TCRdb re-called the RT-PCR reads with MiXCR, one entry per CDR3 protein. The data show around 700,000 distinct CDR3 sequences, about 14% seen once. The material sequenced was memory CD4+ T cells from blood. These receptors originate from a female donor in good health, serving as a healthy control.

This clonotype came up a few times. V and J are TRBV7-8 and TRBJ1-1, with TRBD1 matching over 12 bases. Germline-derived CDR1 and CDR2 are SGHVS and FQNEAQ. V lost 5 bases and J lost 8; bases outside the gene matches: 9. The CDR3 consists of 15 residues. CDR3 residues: CASSLEGQGAWEAFF. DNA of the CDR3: TGTGCCAGCAGCCTCGAGGGACAGGGGGCCTGGGAAGCTTTCTTT.

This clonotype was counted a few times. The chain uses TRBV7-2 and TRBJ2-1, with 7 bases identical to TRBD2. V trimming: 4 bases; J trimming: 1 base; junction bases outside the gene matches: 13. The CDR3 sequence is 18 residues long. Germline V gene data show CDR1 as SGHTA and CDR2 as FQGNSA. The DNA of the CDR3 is TGTGCCAGCAGCTCGCCTCGGGGGGAGCGGGCTTCCTACAATGAGCAGTTCTTC. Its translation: CASSSPRGERASYNEQFF.

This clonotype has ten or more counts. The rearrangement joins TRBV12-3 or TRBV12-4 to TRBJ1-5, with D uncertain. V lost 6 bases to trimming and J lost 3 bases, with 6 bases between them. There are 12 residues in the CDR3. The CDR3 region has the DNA TGTGCCAGCAGAGCTCCCAATCAGCCCCAGCATTTT. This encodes CASRAPNQPQHF.

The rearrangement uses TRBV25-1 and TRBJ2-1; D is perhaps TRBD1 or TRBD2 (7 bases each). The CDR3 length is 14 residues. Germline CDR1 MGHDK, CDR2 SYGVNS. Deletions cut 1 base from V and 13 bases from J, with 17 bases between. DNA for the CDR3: TGTGCCAGCAGTGAATCCCGGGCAGGGGGGGCACAGTTCTTC. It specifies CASSESRAGGAQFF.

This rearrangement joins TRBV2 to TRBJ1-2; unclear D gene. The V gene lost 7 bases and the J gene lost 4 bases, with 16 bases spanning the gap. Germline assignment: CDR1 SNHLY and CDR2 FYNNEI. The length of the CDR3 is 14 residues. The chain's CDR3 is CASIPDVAIYGYTF. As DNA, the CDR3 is TGTGCCAGCATCCCTGACGTCGCGATCTATGGCTACACCTTC.

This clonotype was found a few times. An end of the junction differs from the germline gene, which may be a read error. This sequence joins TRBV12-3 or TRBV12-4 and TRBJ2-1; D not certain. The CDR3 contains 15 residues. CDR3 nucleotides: TGTGCCAGCAGTTTCCCCCCTCTAGGGTACAATGAACAGTTCTTC. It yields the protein CASSFPPLGYNEQFF.

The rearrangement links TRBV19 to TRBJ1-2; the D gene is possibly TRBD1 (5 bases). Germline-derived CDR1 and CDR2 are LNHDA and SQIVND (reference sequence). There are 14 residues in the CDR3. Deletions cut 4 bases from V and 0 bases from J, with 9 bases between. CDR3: CASSTQESNYGYTF. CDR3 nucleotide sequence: TGTGCCAGTAGTACACAGGAATCTAACTATGGCTACACCTTC. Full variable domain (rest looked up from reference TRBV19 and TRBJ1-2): DGGITQSPKYLFRKEGQNVTLSCEQNLNHDAMYWYRQDPGQGLRLIYYSQIVNDFQKGDIAEGYSVSREKKESFPLTVTSAQKNPTAFYLCASSTQESNYGYTFGSGTRLTVV.

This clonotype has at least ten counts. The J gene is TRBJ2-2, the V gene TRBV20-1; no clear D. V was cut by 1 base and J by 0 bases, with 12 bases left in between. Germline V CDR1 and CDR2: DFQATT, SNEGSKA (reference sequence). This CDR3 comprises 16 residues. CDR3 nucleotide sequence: TGCAGTGCTAGAGTTAACTCCCGCGCGAACACCGGGGAGCTGTTTTTT. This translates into CSARVNSRANTGELFF.

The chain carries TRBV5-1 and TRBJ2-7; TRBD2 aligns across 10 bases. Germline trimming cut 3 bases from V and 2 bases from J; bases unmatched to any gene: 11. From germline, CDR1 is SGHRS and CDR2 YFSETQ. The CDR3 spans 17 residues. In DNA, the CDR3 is TGCGCCAGCAGCTCGACCGGACTAGCGGATACCACCTACGAGCAGTACTTC. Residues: CASSSTGLADTTYEQYF. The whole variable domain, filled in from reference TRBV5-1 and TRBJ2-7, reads KAGVTQTPRYLIKTRGQQVTLSCSPISGHRSVSWYQQTPGQGLQFLFEYFSETQRNKGNFPGRFSGRQFSNSRSEMNVSTLELGDSALYLCASSSTGLADTTYEQYFGPGTRLTVT.

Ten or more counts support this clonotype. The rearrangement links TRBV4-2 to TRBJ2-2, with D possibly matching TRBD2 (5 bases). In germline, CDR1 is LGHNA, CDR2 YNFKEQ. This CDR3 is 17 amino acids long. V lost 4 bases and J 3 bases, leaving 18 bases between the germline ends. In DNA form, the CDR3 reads TGTGCCAGCAGCCCGGACGCGGACTTGCTCCACACCGGGGAGCTGTTTTTT. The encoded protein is CASSPDADLLHTGELFF.

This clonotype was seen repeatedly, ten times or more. CDR3 protein: CASSPPRRVAYEQYF. The CDR3 coding sequence is TGTGCCAGCTCACCTCCCCGACGGGTCGCCTACGAGCAGTACTTC. V is TRBV18 and J is TRBJ2-7; D is unresolved. CDR1 and CDR2 (germline): KGHSH, LQKENI. CDR3 size: 15 residues. With 3 bases removed from V and 2 bases from J, the gap between germline ends came to 14 bases. The whole variable domain, filled in from reference TRBV18 and TRBJ2-7, reads NAGVMQNPRHLVRRRGQEARLRCSPMKGHSHVYWYRQLPEEGLKFMVYLQKENIIDESGMPKERFSAEFPKEGPSILRIQQVVRGDSAAYFCASSPPRRVAYEQYFGPGTRLTVT.

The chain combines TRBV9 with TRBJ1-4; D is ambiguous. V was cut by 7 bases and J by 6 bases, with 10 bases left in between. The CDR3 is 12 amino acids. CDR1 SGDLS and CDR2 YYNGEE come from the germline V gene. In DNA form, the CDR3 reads TGTGCCAGCGGGCAGGTGGATGAAAAACTGTTTTTT. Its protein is CASGQVDEKLFF.

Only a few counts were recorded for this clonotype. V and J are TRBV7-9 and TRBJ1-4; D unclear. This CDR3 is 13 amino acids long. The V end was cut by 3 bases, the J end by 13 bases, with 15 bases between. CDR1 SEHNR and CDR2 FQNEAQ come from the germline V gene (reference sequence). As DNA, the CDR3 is TGTGCCAGCAGCTTTCGAGACCCTGGACTACTGTTTTTT. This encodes CASSFRDPGLLFF.

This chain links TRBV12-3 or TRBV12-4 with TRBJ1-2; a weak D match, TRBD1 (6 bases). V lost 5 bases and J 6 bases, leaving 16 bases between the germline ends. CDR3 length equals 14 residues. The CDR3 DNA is TGTGCCAGCAGTCGTACAGGGATCGGGGATGGCTACACCTTC. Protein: CASSRTGIGDGYTF.

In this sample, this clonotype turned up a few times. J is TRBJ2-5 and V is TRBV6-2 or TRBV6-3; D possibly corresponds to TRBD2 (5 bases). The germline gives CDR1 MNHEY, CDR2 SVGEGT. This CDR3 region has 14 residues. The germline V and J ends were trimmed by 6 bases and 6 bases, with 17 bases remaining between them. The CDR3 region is CASSPTTRRQTQYF. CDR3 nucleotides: TGTGCCAGCAGCCCTACCACTAGGAGACAGACCCAGTACTTC.

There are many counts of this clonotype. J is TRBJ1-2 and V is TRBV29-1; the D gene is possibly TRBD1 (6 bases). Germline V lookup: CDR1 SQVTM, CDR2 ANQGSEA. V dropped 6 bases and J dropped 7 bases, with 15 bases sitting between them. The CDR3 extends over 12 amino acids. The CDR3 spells CSVTDSAGGYTF. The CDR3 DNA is TGCAGCGTGACGGACAGCGCCGGTGGCTACACCTTC.

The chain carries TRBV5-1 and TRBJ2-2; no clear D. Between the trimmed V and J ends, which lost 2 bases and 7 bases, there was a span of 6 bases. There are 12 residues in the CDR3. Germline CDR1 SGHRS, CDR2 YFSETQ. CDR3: CASSLLDGELFF. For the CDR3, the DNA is TGCGCCAGCAGCTTACTTGACGGGGAGCTGTTTTTT.

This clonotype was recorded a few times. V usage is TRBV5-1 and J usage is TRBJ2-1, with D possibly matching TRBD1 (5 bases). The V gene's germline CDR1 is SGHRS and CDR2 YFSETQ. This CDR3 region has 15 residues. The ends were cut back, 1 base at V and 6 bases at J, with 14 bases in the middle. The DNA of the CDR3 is TGCGCCAGCAGCTTGATGGGGCGCGAATCCAATGAGCAGTTCTTC. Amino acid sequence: CASSLMGRESNEQFF.

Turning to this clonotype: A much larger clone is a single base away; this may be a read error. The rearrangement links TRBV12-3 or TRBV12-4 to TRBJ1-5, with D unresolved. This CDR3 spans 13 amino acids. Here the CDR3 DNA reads TGTGCCATCAGTTTACAGAGGCATCAGCCCCAGCATTTT. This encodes CAISLQRHQPQHF.

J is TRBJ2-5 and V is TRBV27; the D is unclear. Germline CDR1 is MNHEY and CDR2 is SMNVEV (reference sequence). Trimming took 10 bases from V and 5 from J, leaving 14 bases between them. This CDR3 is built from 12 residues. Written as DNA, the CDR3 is TGTGCCATTGCGAGCTCCGGGGAGACCCAGTACTTC. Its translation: CAIASSGETQYF.

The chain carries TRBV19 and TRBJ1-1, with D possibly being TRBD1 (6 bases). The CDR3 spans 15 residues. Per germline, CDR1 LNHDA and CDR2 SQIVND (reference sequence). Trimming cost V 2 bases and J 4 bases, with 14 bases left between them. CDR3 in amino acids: CASSIQGRSSTEAFF. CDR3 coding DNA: TGTGCCAGTAGTATACAGGGGAGGTCTAGCACTGAAGCTTTCTTT.

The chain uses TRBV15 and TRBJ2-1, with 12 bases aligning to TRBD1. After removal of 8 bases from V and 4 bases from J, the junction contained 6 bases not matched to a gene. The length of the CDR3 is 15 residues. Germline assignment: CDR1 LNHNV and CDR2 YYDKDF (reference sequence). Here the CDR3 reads CATGRGQGAYNEQFF. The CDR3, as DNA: TGTGCCACCGGGAGGGGACAGGGGGCTTACAATGAGCAGTTCTTC.

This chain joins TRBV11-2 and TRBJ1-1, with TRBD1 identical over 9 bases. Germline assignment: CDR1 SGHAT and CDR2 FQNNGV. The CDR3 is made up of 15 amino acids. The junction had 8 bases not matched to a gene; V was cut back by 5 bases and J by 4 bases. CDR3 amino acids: CASSPRTGESTEAFF. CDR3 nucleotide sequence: TGTGCCAGCAGCCCTCGGACAGGGGAGAGCACTGAAGCTTTCTTT.

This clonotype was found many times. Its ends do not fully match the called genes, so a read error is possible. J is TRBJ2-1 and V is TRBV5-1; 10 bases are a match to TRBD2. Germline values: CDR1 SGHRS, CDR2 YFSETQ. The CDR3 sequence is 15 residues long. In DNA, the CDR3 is TGTGCCAGCAGCCCCGGACTAGCGGCCTACAATGAGCAGTTCTTC. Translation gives CASSPGLAAYNEQFF.

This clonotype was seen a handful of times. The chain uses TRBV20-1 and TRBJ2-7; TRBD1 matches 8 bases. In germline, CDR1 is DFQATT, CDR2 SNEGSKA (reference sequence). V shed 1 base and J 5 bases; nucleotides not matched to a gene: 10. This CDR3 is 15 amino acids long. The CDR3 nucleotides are TGCAGTGCTAGAGCCTCGGCAGGGGGCCGGGACGAGCAGTACTTC. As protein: CSARASAGGRDEQYF.

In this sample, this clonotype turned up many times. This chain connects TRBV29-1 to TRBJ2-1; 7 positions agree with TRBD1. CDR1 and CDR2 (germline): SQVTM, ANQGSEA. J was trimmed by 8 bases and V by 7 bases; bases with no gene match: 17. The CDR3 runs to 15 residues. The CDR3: CSAEQKWQGVHEQFF. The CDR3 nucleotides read TGCAGCGCCGAGCAGAAGTGGCAGGGGGTCCATGAGCAGTTCTTC.

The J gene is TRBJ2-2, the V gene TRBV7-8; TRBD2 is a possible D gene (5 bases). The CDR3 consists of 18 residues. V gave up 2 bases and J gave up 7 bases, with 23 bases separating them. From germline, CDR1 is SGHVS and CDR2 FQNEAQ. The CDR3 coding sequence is TGTGCCAGCAGCTTACTAGTGTACGGCCCCGGGGTCGGCGGGGAGCTGTTTTTT. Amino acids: CASSLLVYGPGVGGELFF.

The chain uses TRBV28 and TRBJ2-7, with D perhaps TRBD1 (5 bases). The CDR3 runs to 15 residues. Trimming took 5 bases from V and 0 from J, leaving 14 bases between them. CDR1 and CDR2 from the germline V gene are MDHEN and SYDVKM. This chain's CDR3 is CASSLIQDYSYEQYF. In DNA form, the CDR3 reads TGTGCCAGCAGTCTAATACAGGATTACTCCTACGAGCAGTACTTC.

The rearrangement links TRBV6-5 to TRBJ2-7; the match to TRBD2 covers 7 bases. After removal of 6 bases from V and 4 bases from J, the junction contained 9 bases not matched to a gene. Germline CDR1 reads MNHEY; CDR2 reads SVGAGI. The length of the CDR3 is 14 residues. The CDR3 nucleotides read TGTGCCAGCAGAAGGGACGGGGGGAAGTACGAGCAGTACTTC. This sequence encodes CASRRDGGKYEQYF.

In nucleotides, the CDR3 is TGTGCCAGCAGCCCCTACGGACAGGCCGGCAAACTGTTTTTT. Translation gives CASSPYGQAGKLFF. The chain combines TRBV7-2 with TRBJ1-4; 7 nucleotides line up with TRBD1. This CDR3 comprises 14 residues. Germline lookup yields CDR1 SGHTA and CDR2 FQGNSA. The junction had 11 bases not matched to a gene; V was cut back by 5 bases and J by 11 bases.

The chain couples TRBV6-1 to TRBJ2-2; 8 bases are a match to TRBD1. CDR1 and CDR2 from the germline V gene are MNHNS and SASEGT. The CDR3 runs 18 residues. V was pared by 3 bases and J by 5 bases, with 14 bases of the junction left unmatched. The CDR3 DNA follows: TGTGCCAGCAGTGAGAGCCCAGGGGGCGCGAGAAGGACCGGGGAGCTGTTTTTT. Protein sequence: CASSESPGGARRTGELFF.